Detailed here is one TCR beta chain. The CDR3 runs 15 residues. CDR1 and CDR2 (germline): KGHSH, LQKENI. V shed 4 bases and J 2 bases; nucleotides not matched to a gene: 4. In the source study's methods: The assay estimated nucleated cells by amplifying reference gene primers. The assay was immunoSEQ multiplex PCR, and TCRdb's table has in-frame clones only and misses some. V, J and clone size derive from that table, while D and trimming were established from the DNA sequence. The table includes about 120,000 clones, more than 80% detected once. The data are from a study of blood T cell repertoires in COVID-19.

V is TRBV18 and J is TRBJ2-3, with 9 bases matching TRBD2. The sample taken for sequencing was peripheral blood. The TCR was taken from a man between 65 and 79 years old with active or convalescent COVID-19. CDR3 sequence: CASSRTSEPTDTQYF. For the CDR3, the DNA is TGTGCCAGCTCACGGACTAGCGAGCCCACAGATACGCAGTATTTT.